Each of the 15 T cell receptor beta chains below was sequenced from the same sample in a study of response to subunit inactivated influenza vaccine. TCRdb reprocessed the RT-PCR reads via MiXCR and lists one record per CDR3 protein. The table lists about 170,000 distinct CDR3 sequences, roughly 10% of them singletons. The material was CD8+ T cells sorted from PBMCs, obtained 23 to 25 months after vaccination. The receptors were sampled from a man in his fifties or sixties who received an inactivated influenza vaccine.

At least ten counts were recorded for this clonotype. The V gene is TRBV27, the J gene TRBJ1-1, with D uncertain. The CDR3 contains 13 residues. V lost 10 bases and J 1 base, leaving 13 bases between the germline ends. The germline CDR1 and CDR2 sequences are MNHEY and SMNVEV (reference sequence). The DNA of the CDR3 is TGTGCCACCGGACTTTCATCGAACACTGAAGCTTTCTTT. This encodes CATGLSSNTEAFF.

On this clonotype itself: A much bigger clone sits one base away, suggesting this may be a read error. The chain couples TRBV20-1 to TRBJ2-7; D may be TRBD1 or TRBD2 (5 bases each). Germline CDR1 DFQATT, CDR2 SNEGSKA (reference sequence). This CDR3 has 13 residues. Trimming left V 5 bases short and J 4 bases short, with 15 bases between. CDR3 in amino acids: CSAGGGPWYEQYF. The CDR3 coding sequence is TGCAGTGCTGGGGGTGGGCCTTGGTACGAGCAGTACTTC.

The table lists this clonotype with a few counts. This chain links TRBV7-9 with TRBJ2-1; 11 nucleotides align to TRBD2. Germline V gene sequence: CDR1 SEHNR, CDR2 FQNEAQ (reference sequence). V trimming: 3 bases; J trimming: 3 bases; junction bases outside the gene matches: 4. The CDR3 covers 16 residues. The CDR3 here is CASSLGLAVHYNEQFF. CDR3 nucleotides: TGTGCCAGCAGCTTGGGACTAGCGGTTCACTACAATGAGCAGTTCTTC.

At least ten counts were recorded for this clonotype. CDR3 coding DNA: TGTGCCAGCAGCTTAGTTGGTGGCAGGGAATGGACAGATACGCAGTATTTT. Its translation is CASSLVGGREWTDTQYF. This chain connects TRBV7-8 to TRBJ2-3; maybe TRBD1 (5 bases). Germline V gene data show CDR1 as SGHVS and CDR2 as FQNEAQ. The CDR3 contains 17 residues. Trimming cost V 1 base and J 3 bases, with 17 bases left between them. The whole variable domain, filled in from reference TRBV7-8 and TRBJ2-3, reads GAGVSQSPRYKVAKRGQDVALRCDPISGHVSLFWYQQALGQGPEFLTYFQNEAQLDKSGLPSDRFFAERPEGSVSTLKIQRTQQEDSAVYLCASSLVGGREWTDTQYFGPGTRLTVL.

This clonotype has a handful of counts. V and J are TRBV12-3 or TRBV12-4 and TRBJ2-5; a weak D match, TRBD2 (7 bases). The CDR3 spans 16 residues. V was trimmed by 7 bases and J by 3 bases, leaving 21 bases between them. The DNA of the CDR3 is TGTGCCAGCACCTTGGACCACGCGGGGGCTGAAGAGACCCAGTACTTC. This encodes CASTLDHAGAEETQYF.

This chain connects TRBV29-1 to TRBJ2-7; 11 bases map to TRBD1. From germline, CDR1 is SQVTM and CDR2 ANQGSEA. J was trimmed by 4 bases and V by 6 bases; bases with no gene match: 5. CDR3 length: 13 residues. CDR3 residues: CSVGQGGRYEQYF. The CDR3 DNA sequence: TGCAGCGTGGGACAGGGGGGAAGGTACGAGCAGTACTTC.

The sample holds a few counts of this clonotype. The CDR3 coding sequence is TGTGCCAGCAGCTTGGGGACAGGGGGGCCCTACGAGCAGTACTTC. This sequence encodes CASSLGTGGPYEQYF. This rearrangement joins TRBV11-2 to TRBJ2-7; TRBD1 matches at 11 bases. The CDR3 loop spans 15 amino acids. Germline CDR1 SGHAT, CDR2 FQNNGV. J gave up 2 bases and V 3 bases, and 3 bases lay outside the gene matches.

This clonotype was picked up many times. The chain couples TRBV4-3 to TRBJ2-3; TRBD2 matches 8 bases. Per germline, CDR1 LGHNA and CDR2 YSLEER. V gave up 0 bases and J gave up 3 bases; unmatched junction bases: 11. This CDR3 comprises 18 residues. This chain's CDR3 is CASSQDPVHSGVTDTQYF. In nucleotides, the CDR3 is TGCGCCAGCAGCCAAGATCCGGTCCATAGCGGGGTAACAGATACGCAGTATTTT.

This clonotype appeared a few times. The rearrangement joins TRBV7-9 to TRBJ2-3; 9 bases are a match to TRBD2. This CDR3 has 15 residues. After removal of 5 bases from V and 3 bases from J, the junction contained 6 bases not matched to a gene. Looked up from germline, CDR1 is SEHNR and CDR2 is FQNEAQ (reference sequence). CDR3: CASSPQRGATDTQYF. The CDR3 region has the DNA TGTGCCAGCAGCCCCCAGCGGGGGGCAACAGATACGCAGTATTTT.

This clonotype was picked up many times. The chain is built from TRBV9 and TRBJ2-1; TRBD2 agrees at 11 bases. This CDR3 has 16 residues. CDR1 and CDR2 (germline): SGDLS, YYNGEE. Trimming at V came to 0 bases and at J to 7 bases, leaving 6 bases not matched to a gene. CDR3 sequence: CASSVEWASGGNEQFF. The CDR3 DNA reads TGTGCCAGCAGCGTAGAGTGGGCTAGCGGGGGGAATGAGCAGTTCTTC.

The table lists this clonotype with a count of one. V gene TRBV6-2 or TRBV6-3 combines with J gene TRBJ2-1; D remains unclear. Trimming shortened V by 3 bases and J by 9 bases, and 6 bases separated the two germline ends. CDR1 MNHEY and CDR2 SVGEGT come from the germline V gene. The CDR3 has 11 residues. CDR3 nucleotides: TGTGCCAGCAGTTATACTATTGAGCAGTTCTTC. As protein: CASSYTIEQFF.

As DNA, the CDR3 is TGTGCCAGCAGCTGGCCCTCTAATACGGGAGGACCTTACAATGAGCAGTTCTTC. Translated: CASSWPSNTGGPYNEQFF. This chain joins TRBV13 and TRBJ2-1, with TRBD2 matching 7 bases. CDR1 is PRHDT, CDR2 FYEKMQ, per germline (reference sequence). V trimming: 4 bases; J trimming: 4 bases; junction bases outside the gene matches: 16. The CDR3 loop spans 18 amino acids.

The chain couples TRBV28 to TRBJ2-6; D gene unclear. V lost 7 bases and J lost 1, with 14 bases in between. Germline loops: CDR1 MDHEN, CDR2 SYDVKM. This CDR3 comprises 16 residues. This CDR3 is CASTPMTISGANVLTF. The DNA of the CDR3 is TGTGCCAGCACCCCTATGACAATTTCTGGGGCCAACGTCCTGACTTTC. The full variable domain, with the rest looked up from reference TRBV28 and TRBJ2-6, is DVKVTQSSRYLVKRTGEKVFLECVQDMDHENMFWYRQDPGLGLRLIYFSYDVKMKEKGDIPEGYSVSREKKERFSLILESASTNQTSMYLCASTPMTISGANVLTFGAGSRLTVL.

On this clonotype: A junction boundary mismatches the germline segment, possibly from a read error. The V and J genes are TRBV27 and TRBJ1-1; D is undetermined. The CDR3 runs 16 residues. Germline V gives CDR1 MNHEY, CDR2 SMNVEV (reference sequence). As DNA, the CDR3 is TGTGTCAGCAGTTTTATCGGGTTCGGAGATATCACTGAAGCTTTCTTT. Translating gives CVSSFIGFGDITEAFF.

This clonotype has a handful of counts. V usage is TRBV7-3 and J usage is TRBJ2-1; D possibly corresponds to TRBD2 (5 bases). V shed 1 base and J shed 2 bases, with 9 bases lying between them. The germline gives CDR1 SGHTA, CDR2 FQGTGA. The CDR3 runs to 15 residues. The CDR3 reads CASSLSTSPYNEQFF. CDR3 DNA sequence: TGTGCCAGCAGCTTAAGCACTAGTCCCTACAATGAGCAGTTCTTC.